The sequence of this TCR beta chain was determined in a study of shared clonotypes between healthy human individuals. This clone appeared once. Trimming shortened V by 2 bases and J by 2 bases, and 13 bases separated the two germline ends. Germline V gene sequence: CDR1 MNHEY, CDR2 SVGAGI. The CDR3 consists of 15 residues. The method was immunoSEQ multiplex PCR; TCRdb's version includes in-frame clones alone and lacks a portion of them. Of 1.4 million to 1.5 million clones detected, 96% appear once; the ten largest clones hold roughly 1.2%. The sample consisted of naive CD4+ T cells sorted from blood. Noted subset: CD45RA+ positively selected. This clonotype was sampled from a man younger than 45 in good health. V gene TRBV6-5 combines with J gene TRBJ2-7, with D tentatively TRBD2 (5 bases). The CDR3 spells CASSYGSGLTYEQYF. CDR3 nucleotides: TGTGCCAGCAGTTACGGATCTGGACTGACCTACGAGCAGTACTTC.